This entry lists 9 T cell receptor beta chains sequenced from one sample in a study of T cells after posttransplantation cyclophosphamide. A marrow graft followed busulfan-fludarabine conditioning, with cyclophosphamide on days +3 and +4. The method was immunoSEQ multiplex PCR; TCRdb's version includes in-frame clones alone and lacks a portion of them. Altogether about 6,700 clones were found in the sample, and no singletons occur. Sequencing used PBMCs, obtained after an allogeneic stem cell transplant with post-transplant cyclophosphamide. These receptor sequences come from a young adult male patient who received an allogeneic stem cell transplant from an unrelated donor, was CMV-positive, and had acute and chronic GVHD. Some T cells may be supplied by the graft donor.

This clone was recorded at least ten times. The chain is built from TRBV9 and TRBJ2-5, with 7 bases aligning to TRBD2. The germline V gene has CDR1 SGDLS and CDR2 YYNGEE. CDR3 length equals 18 residues. V was clipped by 0 bases and J by 1 base; unmatched bases: 12. Written as DNA, the CDR3 is TGTGCCAGCAGCGTAGCTTCCAGCCCAGCGGGGTTCCAAGAGACCCAGTACTTC. It encodes CASSVASSPAGFQETQYF.

In its sample, this clone is medium-sized. This sequence joins TRBV18 and TRBJ1-2; 8 bases line up with TRBD1. In germline, CDR1 is KGHSH, CDR2 LQKENI. CDR3 length equals 14 residues. The V segment lost 3 bases and the J segment 12 bases; nucleotides outside the gene matches: 12. CDR3 protein: CASSPGQDTLVHTF. CDR3 sequence (DNA): TGTGCCAGCTCACCGGGACAGGATACCCTCGTCCACACCTTC.

Relative to its sample, this clone is medium-sized (0.01 to 0.1%). V and J are TRBV19 and TRBJ2-1, with 7 bases aligning to TRBD2. CDR3 size: 13 residues. Trimming removed 6 bases from V and 5 bases from J; junction bases left unmatched: 4. Germline V lookup: CDR1 LNHDA, CDR2 SQIVND (reference sequence). CDR3 nucleotide sequence: TGTGCCAGTAGGGAACTAGCGAACAATGAGCAGTTCTTC. It yields the protein CASRELANNEQFF. Using reference TRBV19 and TRBJ2-1 for the parts outside the CDR3, the full variable domain is DGGITQSPKYLFRKEGQNVTLSCEQNLNHDAMYWYRQDPGQGLRLIYYSQIVNDFQKGDIAEGYSVSREKKESFPLTVTSAQKNPTAFYLCASRELANNEQFFGPGTRLTVL.

This clone was observed at least ten times. The chain uses TRBV4-3 and TRBJ1-4; the D gene is possibly TRBD1 (6 bases). The CDR3 has 16 residues. CDR1 and CDR2 from the germline V gene are LGHNA and YSLEER. V dropped 0 bases and J dropped 10 bases, with 18 bases sitting between them. The CDR3 sequence: CASSQDGGGEGRKLFF. The CDR3 nucleotides read TGCGCCAGCAGCCAAGATGGTGGGGGCGAGGGGAGAAAACTGTTTTTT.

Ten or more counts support this clone. The chain carries TRBV9 and TRBJ2-1; D might be TRBD1 (5 bases). With 0 bases removed from V and 0 bases from J, the gap between germline ends came to 13 bases. CDR3 length: 17 amino acids. The germline CDR1 and CDR2 sequences are SGDLS and YYNGEE. CDR3 residues: CASSVGAGLSSYNEQFF. The CDR3 nucleotides are TGTGCCAGCAGCGTAGGAGCAGGGCTGAGCTCCTACAATGAGCAGTTCTTC.

This clone was seen many times. The genes are TRBV4-1 and TRBJ2-2, with 8 nucleotides matching TRBD2. Germline V gives CDR1 MGHRA, CDR2 YSYEKL. The trim removed 2 bases at V and 5 bases at J, leaving 13 bases unmatched. This CDR3 has 18 residues. CDR3 coding DNA: TGCGCCAGCAGCCAAAATCTATTCGGACTAGCTGGTACCGGGGAGCTGTTTTTT. It is translated as CASSQNLFGLAGTGELFF.

This clone appeared many times. V and J are TRBV10-3 and TRBJ1-1; 9 bases align to TRBD1. Germline V gives CDR1 ENHRY, CDR2 SYGVKD. V dropped 7 bases and J dropped 0; count of bases not matched to a gene: 9. CDR3 length: 16 amino acids. The CDR3 here is CAITPGQGGMNTEAFF. The CDR3 region has the DNA TGTGCCATCACCCCGGGACAGGGAGGCATGAACACTGAAGCTTTCTTT.

Ten or more counts support this clone. The V and J genes are TRBV14 and TRBJ2-1, with 12 positions matching TRBD1. The J segment lost 9 bases and the V segment lost 2 bases, leaving 8 bases of the junction unmatched. Looked up from germline, CDR1 is SGHDN and CDR2 is FVKESK. The CDR3 runs to 16 residues. CDR3 nucleotides: TGTGCCAGCAGCCAATTCTGGGGACAGGGGGCCGGTGAGCAGTTCTTC. Translated: CASSQFWGQGAGEQFF.

This clone was seen at least ten times. V is TRBV19 and J is TRBJ2-3, with TRBD2 as a possible D gene (5 bases). Trimming shortened V by 6 bases and J by 1 base, and 14 bases separated the two germline ends. Germline V gene data show CDR1 as LNHDA and CDR2 as SQIVND (reference sequence). The CDR3 runs to 15 residues. CDR3 amino acids: CASRATGRGTDTQYF. DNA of the CDR3: TGTGCCAGTAGAGCGACGGGAAGAGGCACAGATACGCAGTATTTT.